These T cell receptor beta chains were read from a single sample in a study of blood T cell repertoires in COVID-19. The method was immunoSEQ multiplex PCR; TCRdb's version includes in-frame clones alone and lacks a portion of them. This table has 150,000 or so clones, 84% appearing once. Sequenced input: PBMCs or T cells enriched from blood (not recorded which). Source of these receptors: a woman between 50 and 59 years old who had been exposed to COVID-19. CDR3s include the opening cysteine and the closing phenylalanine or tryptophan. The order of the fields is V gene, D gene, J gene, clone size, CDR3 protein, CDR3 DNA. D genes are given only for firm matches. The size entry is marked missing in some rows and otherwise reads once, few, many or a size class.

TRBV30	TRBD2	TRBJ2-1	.	CAWGLAGPRNEQFF	TGTGCCTGGGGGCTAGCGGGCCCGCGTAATGAGCAGTTCTTC
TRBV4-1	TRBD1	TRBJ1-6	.	CASSQDPGTGGSPLHF	TGCGCCAGCAGCCAAGATCCCGGGACAGGGGGCTCACCCCTCCACTTT
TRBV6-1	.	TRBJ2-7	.	CASSEIGVPSLEQYF	TGTGCCAGCAGTGAAATTGGAGTCCCGAGCCTCGAGCAGTACTTC
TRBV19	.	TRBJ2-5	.	CASSDLGETQYF	TGTGCCAGTAGCGATCTCGGAGAGACCCAGTACTTC
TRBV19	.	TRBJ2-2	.	CASSFWGAGELFF	TGTGCCAGTAGTTTCTGGGGGGCCGGGGAGCTGTTTTTT
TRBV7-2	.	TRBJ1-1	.	CASSLGPTGKGAEAFF	TGTGCCAGCAGCTTAGGGCCAACAGGGAAGGGAGCTGAAGCTTTCTTT
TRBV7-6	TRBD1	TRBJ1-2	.	CASSLEADRSNYGYTF	TGTGCCAGCAGCTTAGAAGCGGACAGGAGTAACTATGGCTACACCTTC
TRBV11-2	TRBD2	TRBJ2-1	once	CASSLGVLAGPHYNEQFF	TGTGCCAGCAGCTTAGGGGTCTTAGCGGGCCCCCACTACAATGAGCAGTTCTTC
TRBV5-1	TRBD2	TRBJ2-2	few	CASSLELLAGSTGELFF	TGCGCCAGCAGCTTGGAGTTATTAGCGGGGAGCACCGGGGAGCTGTTTTTT
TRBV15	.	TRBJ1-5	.	CATSRAGRVDQPQHF	TGTGCCACCAGCAGAGCCGGCAGGGTTGATCAGCCCCAGCATTTT
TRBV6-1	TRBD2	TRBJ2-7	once	CASSDKGGTSGGSSYEQYF	TGTGCCAGCAGTGATAAAGGGGGGACTAGCGGTGGGAGCTCCTACGAGCAGTACTTC
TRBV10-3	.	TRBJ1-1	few	CAISDRGTEAFF	TGTGCCATCAGTGATAGGGGGACTGAAGCTTTCTTT
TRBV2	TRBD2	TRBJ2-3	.	CASSEGEVSGSTDTQYF	TGTGCCAGCAGTGAAGGAGAGGTTAGCGGGAGCACAGATACGCAGTATTTT
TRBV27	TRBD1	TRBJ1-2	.	CASSWDRNYGYTF	TGTGCCAGCAGTTGGGACAGAAACTATGGCTACACCTTC
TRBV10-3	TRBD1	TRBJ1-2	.	CAISSGQGLYGYTF	TGTGCCATCAGTAGCGGACAGGGACTATATGGCTACACCTTC
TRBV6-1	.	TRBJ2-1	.	CASSELAEGDNEQFF	TGTGCCAGCAGTGAACTAGCGGAGGGGGACAATGAGCAGTTCTTC
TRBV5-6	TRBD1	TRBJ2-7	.	CASSRGQGAFYEQYF	TGTGCCAGCAGCCGGGGACAGGGGGCCTTCTACGAGCAGTACTTC
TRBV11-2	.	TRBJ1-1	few	CASSLDGRNTEAFF	TGTGCCAGCAGCTTAGATGGCAGGAACACTGAAGCTTTCTTT
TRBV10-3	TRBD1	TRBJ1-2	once	CAISEQSRGPNYGYTF	TGTGCCATCAGTGAGCAATCCAGGGGGCCGAACTATGGCTACACCTTC
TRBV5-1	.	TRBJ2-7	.	CASSSDTGPSSYEQYF	TGCGCCAGCTCCTCCGATACAGGGCCAAGCTCCTACGAGCAGTACTTC
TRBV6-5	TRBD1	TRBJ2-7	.	CASSVGTGHYEQYF	TGTGCCAGCAGCGTGGGGACAGGTCACTACGAGCAGTACTTC
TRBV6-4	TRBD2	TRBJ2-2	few	CASRGLVGAGELFF	TGTGCCAGCAGAGGACTAGTCGGGGCCGGGGAGCTGTTTTTT
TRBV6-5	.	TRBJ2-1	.	CASSYSSGYEQFF	TGTGCCAGCAGTTACTCGAGCGGTTATGAGCAGTTCTTC
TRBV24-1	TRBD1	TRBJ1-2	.	CATSETGFGYTF	TGTGCCACCAGTGAGACAGGGTTTGGCTACACCTTC
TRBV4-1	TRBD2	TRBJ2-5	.	CASSRGLADETQYF	TGCGCCAGCAGCCGTGGACTAGCGGACGAGACCCAGTACTTC
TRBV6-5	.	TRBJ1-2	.	CASSYGGQNGYTF	TGTGCCAGCAGTTACGGTGGACAGAACGGCTACACCTTC
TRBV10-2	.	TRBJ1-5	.	CASSISGDSNQPQHF	TGCGCCAGCAGCATTTCAGGCGATAGCAATCAGCCCCAGCATTTT
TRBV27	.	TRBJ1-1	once	CASSTKTGRTEAFF	TGTGCCAGCAGTACCAAAACAGGGCGCACTGAAGCTTTCTTT
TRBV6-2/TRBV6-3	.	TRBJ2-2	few	CASSPRGESGELFF	TGTGCCAGCAGCCCCAGGGGGGAATCCGGGGAGCTGTTTTTT
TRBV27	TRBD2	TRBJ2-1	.	CASRSPGLAIGGSYNEQFF	TGTGCCAGCAGATCGCCGGGACTAGCCATCGGGGGCTCCTACAATGAGCAGTTCTTC
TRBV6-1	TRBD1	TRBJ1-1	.	CASSEAGRGRAFF	TGTGCCAGCAGTGAAGCGGGCAGGGGGAGGGCTTTCTTT
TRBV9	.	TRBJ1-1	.	CASSVGGMNTEAFF	TGTGCCAGCAGCGTAGGAGGAATGAACACTGAAGCTTTCTTT
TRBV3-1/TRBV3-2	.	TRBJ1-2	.	CASSQDRANYGYTF	TGTGCCAGCAGCCAAGACCGGGCTAACTATGGCTACACCTTC
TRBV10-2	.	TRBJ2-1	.	CASSESSGRSLYNEQFF	TGCGCCAGCAGTGAGAGCAGCGGAAGAAGCCTCTACAATGAGCAGTTCTTC
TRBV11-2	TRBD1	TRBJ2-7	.	CASSWADRARGYEQYF	TGTGCCAGCAGCTGGGCGGACAGGGCAAGGGGCTACGAGCAGTACTTC
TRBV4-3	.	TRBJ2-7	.	CASSQDNGGSYEQYF	TGCGCCAGCAGCCAAGATAACGGGGGCTCCTACGAGCAGTACTTC
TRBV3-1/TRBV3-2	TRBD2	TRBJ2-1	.	CARTLATTLYNEQFF	TGTGCCAGGACACTAGCGACGACTCTCTACAATGAGCAGTTCTTC
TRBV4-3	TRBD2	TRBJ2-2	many	CASSQDNLAGGRGGELFF	TGCGCCAGCAGCCAAGATAACCTAGCGGGAGGGCGAGGCGGGGAGCTGTTTTTT
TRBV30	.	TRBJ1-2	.	CASPGQEARDYGYTF	TGTGCCTCACCGGGACAAGAGGCCAGGGATTATGGCTACACCTTC
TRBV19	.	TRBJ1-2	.	CASTTPGRRGNYGYTF	TGTGCCAGTACCACCCCTGGGAGGAGGGGAAACTATGGCTACACCTTC